This T cell receptor (beta chain) derives from a study of blood T cell repertoires in COVID-19. Study details: Sources were T cells, B-cell-depleted T cells, or PBMCs; the material itself was cDNA or gDNA.

As originally analysed: Estimates of nucleated cell counts were drawn from the amplification of reference gene primers. TCRdb's table, derived via immunoSEQ multiplex PCR, lists solely in-frame clones and lacks some. The V and J calls and clone size come from that table; D and trimming were worked out from the DNA. The sample includes roughly 67,000 clones, 76% of them seen just once. Specimen: peripheral blood. This receptor was obtained from a woman aged 45-59 years with active or convalescent COVID-19.

CDR3 DNA: TGTGCCAGCAGTCCGACAGGGTTCGGGGGAAACACCATATATTTT. Translation gives CASSPTGFGGNTIYF. The V gene is TRBV11-2, the J gene TRBJ1-3, with 7 bases fitting TRBD1. Germline trimming cut 6 bases from V and 4 bases from J; bases unmatched to any gene: 9. The germline CDR1 and CDR2 sequences are SGHAT and FQNNGV. The CDR3 loop spans 15 amino acids.